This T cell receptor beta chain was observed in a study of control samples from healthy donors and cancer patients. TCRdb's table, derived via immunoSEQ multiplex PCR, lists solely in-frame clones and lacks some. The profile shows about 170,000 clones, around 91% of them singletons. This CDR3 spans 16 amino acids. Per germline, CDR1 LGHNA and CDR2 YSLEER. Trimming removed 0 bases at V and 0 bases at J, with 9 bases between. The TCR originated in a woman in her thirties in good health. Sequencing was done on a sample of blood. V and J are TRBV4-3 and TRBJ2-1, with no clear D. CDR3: CASSQDRLVSYNEQFF. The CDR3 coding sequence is TGCGCCAGCAGCCAAGATCGGCTAGTCTCCTACAATGAGCAGTTCTTC.